This T cell receptor (beta chain) was captured by sequencing in a study of CD8+CD57+ T cells in acquired aplastic anemia. At the level of the study: Roughly 3 ug was the average amount of DNA from sorted CD4+ and CD8+ cells. Healthy donor CD4+ cell samples had a mean of around 10 million reads.

Genomic DNA provided the template from which TCR beta VDJ and CDR3 profiles were obtained. One entry per CDR3 protein results from TCRdb running MiXCR on the reads. Of 180,000 or so distinct CDR3 sequences listed, around half are singletons. Regarding this clonotype: Antigen unknown.

The CDR3 has 11 amino acids. The germline gives CDR1 DFQATT, CDR2 SNEGSKA (reference sequence). V lost 6 bases to trimming and J lost 6 bases, with 11 bases between them. Study outcomes and limitations: A set of twenty-nine CD8+ CDR3 sequences was shared between patients and controls, and these sequences appeared highly expressed in patients. A significant difference in CD8+ Simpson's diversity between patients and controls was not found.

The specimen sequenced was sorted CD4+, CD8+, or CD8+CD57+ T cells (not recorded which) from PBMCs. The V and J genes are TRBV20-1 and TRBJ1-1; D gene unclear. The receptor was derived from a human donor in good health. As DNA, the CDR3 is TGCAGTGCCAAACGAGGTTCTGAAGCTTTCTTT. Translating it yields CSAKRGSEAFF.